Here is one T cell receptor (beta chain) with its context. The antigen is unknown. Trimming removed 6 bases at V and 0 bases at J, with 9 bases between. This CDR3 is 14 amino acids long. Germline-derived CDR1 and CDR2 are SGHTA and FQGNSA. Profiled with immunoSEQ multiplex PCR; TCRdb holds only in-frame clones, not every one. There are approximately 150,000 clones in the sample; just under 95% occur only once, and over 1.3% lies in the top ten. These data are taken from a study of T cell responses to AZD1222 COVID-19 vaccine. Study-wide context: Second-dose timings of about 4 or about 12 weeks were pooled. Notes on the study in general: Repertoires in all cases were sampled only once the peak T cell response had passed. Most donors were white British, females outnumbered males, and clonal diversity was possibly underestimated. Baseline testing showed seropositivity in only a handful of AZD1222 recipients.

This receptor was obtained from an adult in good health. The gene calls are TRBV7-2 and TRBJ1-3; D gene ambiguous. Specimen: peripheral blood, collected on day 0 of AZD1222 vaccination. CDR3 in amino acids: CASSLVPSGNTIYF. In nucleotides, the CDR3 is TGTGCCAGCAGTCTCGTCCCCTCTGGAAACACCATATATTTT.